The rows below give T cell receptor beta chains drawn from one sample of a study of T cell responses to AZD1222 COVID-19 vaccine. Using immunoSEQ multiplex PCR, the repertoire was profiled, and TCRdb retains in-frame clones only, with some absent. The table lists some 83,000 clones, just under 90% of them singletons. The sequencing here drew on peripheral blood, taken on day 0 of AZD1222 vaccination. All receptors come from an adult in good health. CDR3s include the opening cysteine and the closing phenylalanine or tryptophan.

>TRBJ1-3|TRBV25-1
CASSAYGNTIYF
>TRBJ1-1|TRBV7-3
CASSLRGDTEAFF
>TRBJ2-2|TRBV27
CASSLGAGANTGELFF
>TRBJ1-1|TRBV6-2/TRBV6-3
CASSYSAEDTEAFF
>TRBJ2-5|TRBV29-1
CSVAGGMETQYF
>TRBJ1-3|TRBV5-6
CASSSPGRVNVENTIYF
>TRBJ2-3|TRBV5-8
CASSAFIGGIKTDTQYF
>TRBJ2-2|TRBV3-1/TRBV3-2
CASSRGTSGGTGELFF
>TRBJ2-7|TRBV30
CAWSKGLYEQYF
>TRBJ2-7|TRBV3-1/TRBV3-2
CASSQVLSYEQYF
>TRBJ1-5|TRBV19
CASTWTGVGAQPQHF
>TRBJ1-4|TRBV2
CASRPDDLKLFF
>TRBJ1-2|TRBV19
CASRDGTNYGYTF
>TRBJ1-2|TRBV7-3
CASSRDHGGSYGYTF
>TRBJ1-5|TRBV28
CASSSSYSNQPQHF
>TRBJ1-1|TRBV4-2
CASRFRFGENTEAFF
>TRBJ2-5|TRBV3-1/TRBV3-2
CASSQGTSGGRETQYF
>TRBJ1-2|TRBV7-3
CASSYYPQRVPDSEPINYGYTF
>TRBJ1-1|TRBV28
CASSFKGFMNTEAFF
>TRBJ1-1|TRBV3-1/TRBV3-2
CASSRGGQNTEAFF
>TRBJ1-1|TRBV19
CASSIGAGNTEAFF
>TRBJ2-5|TRBV5-1
CASSFGETQYF
>TRBJ1-2|TRBV5-1
CASSPTGSGNYGYTF
>TRBJ2-1|TRBV7-9
CASTHGTGHFNEQFF
>TRBJ2-3|TRBV6-2/TRBV6-3
CASSLLAGGTDTQYF
>TRBJ1-1|TRBV4-2
CASSQEMGAWDGGAFF
>TRBJ1-1|TRBV27
CASSSSGTFLNTEAFF
>TRBJ2-7|TRBV11-1
CASSSMTGGGYEQYF
>TRBJ2-6|TRBV9
CASSVPGSGANVLTF
>TRBJ1-1|TRBV19
CASSSQGATTEAFF
>TRBJ1-1|TRBV7-3
CASSPITNTEAFF
>TRBJ2-3|TRBV7-8
CASSPGLAGPNTDTQYF
>TRBJ2-7|TRBV5-1
CASSTRGQLRSYEQYF
>TRBJ1-1|TRBV5-5
CASSSLSFQNTEAFF
>TRBJ1-1|TRBV5-4
CASSLWVTMNTEAFF
>TRBJ1-2|TRBV18
CASSPDSTNYGYTF
>TRBJ1-2|TRBV18
CASSPNGSRVGGYTF
>TRBJ2-1|TRBV6-5
CASRLTTTSRLFF
>TRBJ1-2|TRBV19
CASSMYSEPAYGYTF
>TRBJ1-1|TRBV28
CASSSETEAFF
>TRBJ1-4|TRBV7-2
CASSLDRAANEKLFF
>TRBJ1-2|TRBV18
CASSAGLGPRREANYGYTF
>TRBJ1-4|TRBV5-5
CASDRKRTGTSNEKLFF
>TRBJ2-1|TRBV3-1/TRBV3-2
CASSQVLAGGLEQFF
>TRBJ2-1|TRBV3-1/TRBV3-2
CASSHSRRTSGGRLDDEQFF
>TRBJ1-5|TRBV6-2/TRBV6-3
CASSGGQGFGQPQHF
>TRBJ2-7|TRBV19
CASSVPGEGLYEQYF
>TRBJ2-7|TRBV19
CASSLYPGTSDYEQYF
>TRBJ1-2|TRBV2
CASSSRTYGYTF
>TRBJ1-2|TRBV19
CASSKQGGGYTF
>TRBJ1-5|TRBV19
CASSRRDLTQPQHF
>TRBJ2-3|TRBV6-4
CASSDPKTDTQYF
>TRBJ1-2|TRBV19
CASSIATGTDYGYTF
>TRBJ2-7|TRBV7-3
CASSLAGGSSYEQYF
>TRBJ1-5|TRBV20-1
CSASRGDRVQPQHF
>TRBJ1-5|TRBV4-1
CASSQVRGNQPQHF
>TRBJ1-2|TRBV2
CASSSRGANYGYTF
>TRBJ2-5|TRBV4-2
CASSPGLAGVRETQYF